This is a list of T cell receptor beta chains from one sample in a study of T cell responses to AZD1222 COVID-19 vaccine. Measured with immunoSEQ multiplex PCR; TCRdb has only the in-frame clones, and not every one. This table has 150,000 to 200,000 clones, approximately 91% appearing once. The specimen comprised peripheral blood, sampled 28 days after the second AZD1222 dose. The receptors stem from an adult who received the AZD1222 COVID-19 vaccine. Both conserved end residues are trimmed from each CDR3.

J gene | V gene | CDR3 protein
TRBJ1-4 | TRBV7-9 | ASSTTALNEKLF
TRBJ1-4 | TRBV9 | ASSETRTNEKLF
TRBJ1-3 | TRBV29-1 | SVAGTAGNTIY
TRBJ2-7 | TRBV5-1 | ASSSGGSEY
TRBJ1-5 | TRBV27 | ASSPGTSGDQPQH
TRBJ1-1 | TRBV6-5 | ASSYEGRGRTEAF
TRBJ2-2 | TRBV7-2 | ASSLLTANTGELF
TRBJ1-5 | TRBV4-1 | ASSQYKGAAYQPQH
TRBJ1-1 | TRBV6-2/TRBV6-3 | ASSYFDRAPEAF
TRBJ1-3 | TRBV14 | ASSQGNFRSSGNTIY
TRBJ1-2 | TRBV6-5 | ASSSLYGYT